These 18 T cell receptor beta chains share one sample of origin, sequenced in a study of graft-versus-host responses after intestinal transplantation. TCRdb's table, derived via immunoSEQ multiplex PCR, lists solely in-frame clones and lacks some. The profile shows roughly 97,000 clones, about nine tenths of them singletons. Sequencing used PBMCs, obtained roughly 68 weeks after intestinal transplant. The receptors come from a human patient who received an intestinal transplant, so some T cells may come from the graft donor.

The V call is TRBV4-1, the J call TRBJ1-2; D is possibly TRBD1 (5 bases). Between the trimmed V and J ends, which lost 1 base and 1 base, there was a span of 13 bases. CDR1 is MGHRA and CDR2 is YSYEKL in the germline V gene. This CDR3 region has 16 residues. The DNA for the CDR3 is TGCGCCAGCAGCCAAGTTTCCGGGGACGGTAACTATGGCTACACCTTC. It codes for CASSQVSGDGNYGYTF.

A word on this clone: An end of the junction does not agree with germline; a read error may underlie this. The gene calls are TRBV7-7 and TRBJ2-5, with TRBD2 as a possible D gene (5 bases). CDR3 length equals 15 residues. In germline, CDR1 is SSHAT, CDR2 FNYEAQ (reference sequence). CDR3 sequence reads: CASSLANAVAETQYF. For the CDR3, the DNA is TGTGCTAGCAGCTTAGCGAATGCCGTGGCCGAGACCCAGTACTTC.

This rearrangement joins TRBV28 to TRBJ1-1; 7 bases are shared with TRBD1. Trimming cost V 5 bases and J 5 bases; bases outside gene matches: 17. This CDR3 is 17 amino acids long. Germline CDR1 MDHEN, CDR2 SYDVKM. The CDR3 sequence is CASSPPFLKGASTEAFF. CDR3 DNA: TGTGCCAGCAGTCCTCCCTTCCTTAAGGGGGCATCGACTGAAGCTTTCTTT.

The gene calls are TRBV6-1 and TRBJ2-7; TRBD2 agrees at 7 bases. V lost 3 bases, J lost 6 bases, and 11 bases stayed unmatched. The CDR3 runs to 15 residues. CDR1 is MNHNS and CDR2 is SASEGT in the germline V gene. The CDR3 loop reads CASSDSSSGGLEQYF. The CDR3 region has the DNA TGTGCCAGCAGTGATTCGTCTTCGGGGGGTCTCGAGCAGTACTTC.

CDR3 sequence reads: CASSDSITDTQYF. CDR3 nucleotides: TGTGCCAGCAGTGACTCTATCACAGATACGCAGTATTTT. The V gene is TRBV6-4, the J gene TRBJ2-3; D is uncertain. Looked up from germline, CDR1 is MRHNA and CDR2 is SNTAGT. The CDR3 length is 13 residues. The V end lost 0 bases, the J end lost 2 bases, and 3 bases lay between the germline ends.

The rearrangement joins TRBV5-1 to TRBJ2-5, with D possibly matching TRBD1 (6 bases). V was shortened by 0 bases and J by 5 bases, with 14 bases between the two germline ends. There are 15 residues in the CDR3. Germline loops: CDR1 SGHRS, CDR2 YFSETQ. CDR3 coding DNA: TGCGCCAGCAGCTTGGGGGGGACCCAGGGGGAGACCCAGTACTTC. It is translated as CASSLGGTQGETQYF.

The rearrangement links TRBV7-9 to TRBJ1-2; 8 nucleotides align to TRBD1. The CDR3 covers 16 residues. Germline values: CDR1 SEHNR, CDR2 FQNEAQ (reference sequence). The ends lost 1 base at V and 4 bases at J; junction bases unmatched: 8. This chain's CDR3 is CASSLGDRSFGYGYTF. The CDR3 DNA follows: TGTGCCAGCAGCTTAGGGGACAGGTCCTTTGGCTATGGCTACACCTTC.

The chain recombines TRBV6-6 with TRBJ2-7, with TRBD1 identical over 9 bases. Germline lookup yields CDR1 MNHNY and CDR2 SVGAGI (reference sequence). The CDR3 loop spans 14 amino acids. V lost 5 bases and J lost 0; bases outside the gene matches: 2. The CDR3 region is CASSGTGSSYEQYF. CDR3 sequence (DNA): TGTGCCAGCAGTGGGACAGGGAGCTCCTACGAGCAGTACTTC.

This clone showed up just once. The gene calls are TRBV5-6 and TRBJ1-1, with D maybe TRBD1 (6 bases). Trimming left V 3 bases short and J 4 bases short, with 13 bases between. Per germline, CDR1 SGHDT and CDR2 YYEEEE. This CDR3 region has 14 residues. The CDR3 coding sequence is TGTGCCAGCAGCTCCGTCAGGGGTGGCACTGAAGCTTTCTTT. Protein product: CASSSVRGGTEAFF.

The chain has TRBV7-6 and TRBJ2-3; 12 positions match TRBD2. The CDR3 is 18 amino acids. Germline CDR1 is SGHVS and CDR2 is FNYEAQ. V gave up 5 bases and J gave up 3 bases; unmatched junction bases: 12. DNA of the CDR3: TGTGCCAGCAGCCCGCACGGACTAGCGGGGTTTCGGACAGATACGCAGTATTTT. Translation gives CASSPHGLAGFRTDTQYF. Together with reference TRBV7-6 and TRBJ2-3, the CDR3 gives the full variable domain: GAGVSQSPRYKVTKRGQDVALRCDPISGHVSLYWYRQALGQGPEFLTYFNYEAQQDKSGLPNDRFSAERPEGSISTLTIQRTEQRDSAMYRCASSPHGLAGFRTDTQYFGPGTRLTVL.

The V gene is TRBV4-2, the J gene TRBJ1-1; TRBD1 aligns across 8 bases. Trimming at V came to 2 bases and at J to 4 bases, leaving 9 bases not matched to a gene. Per the germline V gene, CDR1 is LGHNA and CDR2 is YNFKEQ. CDR3 length equals 16 residues. The CDR3 region is CASSQPGQGGTTEAFF. CDR3 coding DNA: TGTGCCAGCAGCCAACCTGGACAGGGAGGGACCACTGAAGCTTTCTTT.

This clone was counted once. The V call is TRBV5-6, the J call TRBJ2-1, with D unclear. V was clipped by 4 bases and J by 0 bases, with 11 bases between them. This CDR3 comprises 15 residues. CDR1 SGHDT and CDR2 YYEEEE come from the germline V gene. As DNA, the CDR3 is TGTGCCAGCAGCGTCACCCAGGCCTCCTACAATGAGCAGTTCTTC. Amino acid sequence: CASSVTQASYNEQFF.

J is TRBJ1-5 and V is TRBV12-5, with no clear D. Between the trimmed V and J ends, which lost 3 bases and 9 bases, there was a span of 9 bases. CDR3 length: 12 residues. The germline V gene has CDR1 LGHNT and CDR2 FRNRAP. The CDR3 loop is CASGLSDTPQHF. The CDR3 nucleotides are TGTGCTAGTGGTTTATCAGATACGCCCCAGCATTTT.

The chain carries TRBV13 and TRBJ1-4; no clear D. The CDR3 totals 14 residues. V dropped 1 base and J dropped 7 bases, with 10 bases sitting between them. CDR1 is PRHDT and CDR2 is FYEKMQ in the germline V gene (reference sequence). The CDR3 loop is CASSLASAGEKLFF. In DNA form, the CDR3 reads TGTGCCAGCAGCTTAGCAAGTGCGGGTGAAAAACTGTTTTTT. Filled out from reference TRBV13 and TRBJ1-4, the complete variable domain reads AAGVIQSPRHLIKEKRETATLKCYPIPRHDTVYWYQQGPGQDPQFLISFYEKMQSDKGSIPDRFSAQQFSDYHSELNMSSLELGDSALYFCASSLASAGEKLFFGSGTQLSVL.

CDR3 DNA: TGTGCTAGTGGTTTGGGTTTCAAGAACACTGAAGCTTTCTTT. The encoded protein is CASGLGFKNTEAFF. The J gene is TRBJ1-1, the V gene TRBV12-5; D remains ambiguous. The CDR3 is 14 amino acids. V dropped 1 base and J dropped 1 base, with 7 bases sitting between them. In germline, CDR1 is LGHNT, CDR2 FRNRAP.

This CDR3 is CASSLSSGGETQYF. The CDR3 DNA reads TGCGCCAGCAGCTTGAGCTCTGGTGGCGAGACCCAGTACTTC. The rearrangement joins TRBV5-1 to TRBJ2-5; D gene uncertain. Trimming cost V 1 base and J 5 bases, with 12 bases left between them. The germline V gene encodes CDR1 SGHRS and CDR2 YFSETQ. The CDR3 has 14 residues.

The chain joins TRBV4-1 to TRBJ2-2; unclear D gene. The CDR3 sequence is 12 residues long. V lost 2 bases to trimming and J lost 9 bases, with 7 bases between them. Germline lookup yields CDR1 MGHRA and CDR2 YSYEKL. CDR3 coding DNA: TGCGCCAGCAGCCAAAGGTCGAGGGAGCTGTTTTTT. Amino acids: CASSQRSRELFF.

CDR3 protein: CASSLVGADEQYF. The CDR3 nucleotides are TGTGCCAGCAGCTTAGTTGGGGCGGACGAGCAGTACTTC. This chain links TRBV7-9 with TRBJ2-7, with D maybe TRBD1 (5 bases). The length of the CDR3 is 13 residues. Germline loops: CDR1 SEHNR, CDR2 FQNEAQ (reference sequence). Trimming shortened V by 1 base and J by 5 bases, and 9 bases separated the two germline ends.